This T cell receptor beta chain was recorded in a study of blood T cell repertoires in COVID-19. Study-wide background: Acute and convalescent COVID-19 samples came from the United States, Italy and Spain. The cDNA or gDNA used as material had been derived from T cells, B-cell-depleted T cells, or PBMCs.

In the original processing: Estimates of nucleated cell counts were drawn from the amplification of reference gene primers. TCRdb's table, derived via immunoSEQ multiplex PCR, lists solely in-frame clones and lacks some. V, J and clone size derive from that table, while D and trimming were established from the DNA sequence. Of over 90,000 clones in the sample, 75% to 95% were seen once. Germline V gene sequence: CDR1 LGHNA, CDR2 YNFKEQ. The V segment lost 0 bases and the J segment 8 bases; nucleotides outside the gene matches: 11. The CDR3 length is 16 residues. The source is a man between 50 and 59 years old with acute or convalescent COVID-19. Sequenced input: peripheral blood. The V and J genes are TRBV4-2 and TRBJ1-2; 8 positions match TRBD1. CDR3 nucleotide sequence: TGTGCCAGCAGCCAAGAGGCCGGGAACAGGGGGAGCGGCTACACCTTC. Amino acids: CASSQEAGNRGSGYTF.